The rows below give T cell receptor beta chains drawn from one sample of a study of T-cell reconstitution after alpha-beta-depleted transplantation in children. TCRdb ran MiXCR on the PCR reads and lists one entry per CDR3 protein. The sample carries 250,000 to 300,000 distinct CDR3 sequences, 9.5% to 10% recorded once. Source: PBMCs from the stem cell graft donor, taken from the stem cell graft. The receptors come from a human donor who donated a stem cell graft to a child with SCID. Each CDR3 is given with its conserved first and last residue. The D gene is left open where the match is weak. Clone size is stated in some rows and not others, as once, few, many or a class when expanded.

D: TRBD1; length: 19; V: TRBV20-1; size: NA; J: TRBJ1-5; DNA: TGCAGTGCTAGAGATAGGGGGCGGAGGGAAGGGCTCAGGGATCAGCCCCAGCATTTT; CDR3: CSARDRGRREGLRDQPQHF
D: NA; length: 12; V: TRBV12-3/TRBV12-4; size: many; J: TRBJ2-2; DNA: TGTGCCAGCAGTCGTATACCCGGGGAGCTGTTTTTT; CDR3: CASSRIPGELFF
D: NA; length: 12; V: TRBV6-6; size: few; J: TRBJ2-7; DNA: TGTGCCAGCAGTTACTATCCGGACGAGCAGTACTTC; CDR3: CASSYYPDEQYF
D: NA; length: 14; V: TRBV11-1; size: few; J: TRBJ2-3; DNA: TGTGCCAGCAGCACCAATGGGGGCACAGATACGCAGTATTTT; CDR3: CASSTNGGTDTQYF
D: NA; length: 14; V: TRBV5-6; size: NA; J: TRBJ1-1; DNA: TGTGCCAGCAGCCCGGGGCTCGTCGGCGCTGAAGCTTTCTTT; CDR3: CASSPGLVGAEAFF
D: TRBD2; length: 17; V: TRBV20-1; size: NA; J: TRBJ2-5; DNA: TGCAGTGCTAGAGTTCCGGTGCTAGCGGGGTCGCAAGAGACCCAGTACTTC; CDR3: CSARVPVLAGSQETQYF
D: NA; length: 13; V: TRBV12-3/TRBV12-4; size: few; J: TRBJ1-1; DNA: TGTGCCAGCAGTTTTTTAGTTGACACTGAAGCTTTCTTT; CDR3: CASSFLVDTEAFF
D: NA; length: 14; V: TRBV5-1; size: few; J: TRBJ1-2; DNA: TGCGCCAGCAGCTTTGGGGGAGGTGAGCCTCGATCGACCTTC; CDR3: CASSFGGGEPRSTF
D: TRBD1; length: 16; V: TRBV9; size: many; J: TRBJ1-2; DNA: TGTGCCAGCAGCGTAGATGGGAGACAGGGGAATGGTGGCTACACCTTC; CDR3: CASSVDGRQGNGGYTF
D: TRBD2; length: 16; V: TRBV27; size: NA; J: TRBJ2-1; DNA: TGTGCCAGCAGTCCCCGACTAGCGGGGGCCTACAATGAGCAGTTCTTC; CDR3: CASSPRLAGAYNEQFF
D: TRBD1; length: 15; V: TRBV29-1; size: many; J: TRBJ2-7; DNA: TGCAGCGTCCTAGTGTGGGACAGGGGGCGAGCCGAGCAGTACTTC; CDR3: CSVLVWDRGRAEQYF
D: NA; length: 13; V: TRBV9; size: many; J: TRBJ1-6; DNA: TGTGCCAGCGCCCAACAGGGAGATTCACCCCTCCACTTT; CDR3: CASAQQGDSPLHF
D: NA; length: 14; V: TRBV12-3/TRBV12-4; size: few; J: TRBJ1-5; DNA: TGTGCCAGCAGTATCGACAAGGGCAATCAGCCCCAGCATTTT; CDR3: CASSIDKGNQPQHF
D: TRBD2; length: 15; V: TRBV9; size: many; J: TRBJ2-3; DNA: TGTGCCAGCAGCGTTAGCGGGGGGGCCGGAGATACGCAGTATTTT; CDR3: CASSVSGGAGDTQYF
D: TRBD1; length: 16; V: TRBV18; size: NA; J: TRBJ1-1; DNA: TGTGCCAGCTCATCTGGGCCAGGGGGCACCCACACTGAAGCTTTCTTT; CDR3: CASSSGPGGTHTEAFF
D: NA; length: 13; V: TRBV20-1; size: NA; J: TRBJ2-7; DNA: TGCAGTGCTAGAGCCTCAGGGGCGCAGGAGCAGTACTTC; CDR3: CSARASGAQEQYF
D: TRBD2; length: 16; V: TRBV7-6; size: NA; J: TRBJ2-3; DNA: TGTGCCAGCAGCTTTAGACTAGCGGGGGGGCAAGATACGCAGTATTTT; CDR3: CASSFRLAGGQDTQYF
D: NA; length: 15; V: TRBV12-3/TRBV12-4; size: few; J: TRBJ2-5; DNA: TGTGCCAGCAGTTCCCCCCTAGGGACCCGGGAGACCCAGTACTTC; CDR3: CASSSPLGTRETQYF
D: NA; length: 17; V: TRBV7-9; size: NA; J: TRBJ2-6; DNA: TGTGCCAGCAGCTTAGTTGACAGAAAGGCCTTGGCCAACGTCCTGACTTTC; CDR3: CASSLVDRKALANVLTF
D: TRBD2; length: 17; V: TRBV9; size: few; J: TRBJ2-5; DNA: TGTGCCAGCAGCGTATTGGGTGGCGGGGGGTACCAAGAGACCCAGTACTTC; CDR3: CASSVLGGGGYQETQYF
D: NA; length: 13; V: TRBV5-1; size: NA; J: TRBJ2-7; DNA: TGCGCCAGCAGCTCAGGCAACTTCTACGAGCAGTACTTC; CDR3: CASSSGNFYEQYF
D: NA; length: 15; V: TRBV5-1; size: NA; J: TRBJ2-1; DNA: TGCGCCAGCAGCTTGGGCGACAGGCCCTACAATGAGCAGTTCTTC; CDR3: CASSLGDRPYNEQFF
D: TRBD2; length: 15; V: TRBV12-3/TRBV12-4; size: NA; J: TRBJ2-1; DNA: TGTGCCAGCAGCCCTACTAGCGGGGCCGCTAATGAGCAGTTCTTC; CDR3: CASSPTSGAANEQFF
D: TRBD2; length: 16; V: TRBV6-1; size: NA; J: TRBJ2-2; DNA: TGTGCCAGCAGTCGGACTAGCGGGGGGATGGCCGGGGAGCTGTTTTTT; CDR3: CASSRTSGGMAGELFF
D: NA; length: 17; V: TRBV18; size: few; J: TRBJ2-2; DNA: TGTGCCAGCTCACCACCCCGCGGGACAACGAACACCGGGGAGCTGTTTTTT; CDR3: CASSPPRGTTNTGELFF
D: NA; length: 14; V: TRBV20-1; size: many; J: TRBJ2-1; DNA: TGCAGTGCTTCGTACAGAAACGGCTACAATGAGCAGTTCTTC; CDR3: CSASYRNGYNEQFF
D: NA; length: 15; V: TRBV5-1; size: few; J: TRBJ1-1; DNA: TGCGCCACATCACCGGCCGGGCAGGGTGGCACTGAAGCTTTCTTT; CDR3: CATSPAGQGGTEAFF
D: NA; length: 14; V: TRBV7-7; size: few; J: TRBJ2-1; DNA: TGTGCTAGCAGCTTCAAACAGGGAGCCGATGAGCAGTTCTTC; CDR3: CASSFKQGADEQFF
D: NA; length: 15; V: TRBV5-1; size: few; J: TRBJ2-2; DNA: TGCGCCAGCAGCCAGGGACTCATGGGGACCGGGGAGCTGTTTTTT; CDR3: CASSQGLMGTGELFF
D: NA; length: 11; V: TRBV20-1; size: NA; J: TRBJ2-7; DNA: TGCAGTGCTCATCTAAGATACGAGCAGTACTTC; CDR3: CSAHLRYEQYF
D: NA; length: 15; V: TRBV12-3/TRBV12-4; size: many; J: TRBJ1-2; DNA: TGTGCCAGCAGCCTTGGGGGGAGAGCTAACTATGGCTACACCTTC; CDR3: CASSLGGRANYGYTF
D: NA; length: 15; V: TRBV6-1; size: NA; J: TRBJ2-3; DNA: TGTGCCAGCAGCCAAGGACAGACCAGCACAGATACGCAGTATTTT; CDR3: CASSQGQTSTDTQYF
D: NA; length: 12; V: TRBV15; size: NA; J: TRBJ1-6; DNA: TGTGCCACCAGCAGAGCAACTTCACCCCTCCACTTT; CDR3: CATSRATSPLHF
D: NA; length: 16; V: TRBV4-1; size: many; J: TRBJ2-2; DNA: TGCGCCAGCAGCCAAGAGAGGGGCAGGAACACCGGGGAGCTGTTTTTT; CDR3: CASSQERGRNTGELFF
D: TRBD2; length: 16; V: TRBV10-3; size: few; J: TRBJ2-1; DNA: TGTGCCATCAGCACCTACAATAGCGGGGGGGACAATGAGCAGTTCTTC; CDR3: CAISTYNSGGDNEQFF
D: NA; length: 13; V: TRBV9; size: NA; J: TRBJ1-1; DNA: TGTACCAGCAGCGTAACCGCGAGGACTGAAGCTTTCTTT; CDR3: CTSSVTARTEAFF
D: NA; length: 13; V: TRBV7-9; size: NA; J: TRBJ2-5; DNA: TGTGCCAGCAGCTTAACGATTGAGGAGACCCAGTACTTC; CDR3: CASSLTIEETQYF
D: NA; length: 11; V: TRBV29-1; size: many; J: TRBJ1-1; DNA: TGCAGCGTTGAAGAAGGGGGGGATCCTTTCTTT; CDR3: CSVEEGGDPFF
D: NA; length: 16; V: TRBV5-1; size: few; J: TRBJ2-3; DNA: TGCGCCAGCAGCTTGGAGGGCAGGACTAGCACAGATACGCAGTATTTT; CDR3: CASSLEGRTSTDTQYF
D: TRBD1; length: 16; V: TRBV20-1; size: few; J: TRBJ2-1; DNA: TGCAGTGCTAGGGACACTTGGAAGGGGGCGCTTCCTGAGCAGTTCTTC; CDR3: CSARDTWKGALPEQFF
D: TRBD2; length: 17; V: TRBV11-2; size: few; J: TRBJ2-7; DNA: TGTGCCAGCAGCTTAGATCGGCTAGCGGCCCCCGGGTACGAGCAGTACTTC; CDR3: CASSLDRLAAPGYEQYF
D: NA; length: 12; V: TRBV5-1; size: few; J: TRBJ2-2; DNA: TGCGCCAGCAGCCCCGTAGTCGGGGAGCTGTTTTTT; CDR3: CASSPVVGELFF
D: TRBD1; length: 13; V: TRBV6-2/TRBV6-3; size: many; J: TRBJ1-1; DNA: TGTGCCAGCAGACAGGGGGTTGTCACTGAAGCTTTCTTT; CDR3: CASRQGVVTEAFF
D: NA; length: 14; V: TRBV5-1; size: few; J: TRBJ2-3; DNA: TGCGCCAGCAGCCAAAGCGGACACACAGATACGCAGTATTTT; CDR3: CASSQSGHTDTQYF
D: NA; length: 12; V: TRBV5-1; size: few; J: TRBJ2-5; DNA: TGCGCCAGCAGACTTGACGGAGAGACCCAGTACTTC; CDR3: CASRLDGETQYF
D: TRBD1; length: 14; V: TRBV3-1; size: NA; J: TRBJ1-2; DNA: TGTGCCAGCAGTCTATCCTGGACAGGGGGCGACTACACCTTC; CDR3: CASSLSWTGGDYTF
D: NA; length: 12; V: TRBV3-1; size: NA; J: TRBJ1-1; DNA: TGTGCCAGCAGCCAACATAACACTGAAGCTTTCTTT; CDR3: CASSQHNTEAFF
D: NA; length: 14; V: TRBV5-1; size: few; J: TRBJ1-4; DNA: TGCGCCAGCAGCCGGGACTCAGCTAATGAAAAACTGTTTTTT; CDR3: CASSRDSANEKLFF
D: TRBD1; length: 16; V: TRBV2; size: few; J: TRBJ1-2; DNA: TGTGCCAGCAGTGAAGACCGGACAGGGACTAACTATGGCTACACCTTC; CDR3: CASSEDRTGTNYGYTF
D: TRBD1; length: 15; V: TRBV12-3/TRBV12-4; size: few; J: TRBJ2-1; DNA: TGTGCCAGCAGAAACGCAGGACAGGGTCTAGATGAGCAGTTCTTC; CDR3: CASRNAGQGLDEQFF
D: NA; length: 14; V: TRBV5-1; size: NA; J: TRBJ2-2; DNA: TGCGCCAGCAGCTCCTGGACAGAAACCGGGGAGCTGTTTTTT; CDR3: CASSSWTETGELFF
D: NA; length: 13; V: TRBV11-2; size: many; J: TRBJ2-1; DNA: TGTGCCAGCGGTCGAGGATCCTACAATGAGCAGTTCTTC; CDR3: CASGRGSYNEQFF